These 28 T cell receptor beta chains share one sample of origin, sequenced in a study of blood T cell repertoires in COVID-19. Clones were read by immunoSEQ multiplex PCR, and TCRdb kept only the in-frame ones, dropping some. Of about 190,000 clones in the sample, 84% were seen once. Material for sequencing was peripheral blood. These receptor sequences come from a human donor in a cohort sampled during active COVID-19.

This clone was seen ten or more times. The V call is TRBV19, the J call TRBJ2-1, with TRBD2 as a possible D gene (6 bases). The CDR3 loop spans 14 amino acids. V lost 7 bases, J lost 7 bases, and 17 bases lay in between. Germline CDR1 is LNHDA and CDR2 is SQIVND (reference sequence). The CDR3 sequence: CASTRGDVGNEQFF. Written as DNA, the CDR3 is TGTGCCAGTACCCGCGGGGACGTCGGTAATGAGCAGTTCTTC.

Only one count was recorded for this clone. The rearrangement links TRBV11-3 to TRBJ1-2; D might be TRBD1 (6 bases). CDR1 and CDR2 from the germline V gene are SGHNT and YENEEA. Deletions cut 11 bases from V and 4 bases from J, with 23 bases between. The length of the CDR3 is 15 residues. In DNA form, the CDR3 reads TGTGCCCTCAAGGGAAACAGGGATAAGATCTATGGCTACACCTTC. It is translated as CALKGNRDKIYGYTF.

The rearrangement joins TRBV2 to TRBJ1-2, with TRBD1 as a possible D gene (5 bases). CDR1 is SNHLY, CDR2 FYNNEI, per germline. The CDR3 sequence is 14 residues long. V lost 3 bases, J lost 4 bases, and 12 bases lay in between. CDR3 nucleotide sequence: TGTGCCAGCAGTGACGGCAACAGGATCTATGGCTACACCTTC. This encodes CASSDGNRIYGYTF.

This chain connects TRBV5-6 to TRBJ2-5, with TRBD1 identical over 7 bases. Germline loops: CDR1 SGHDT, CDR2 YYEEEE. The CDR3 is made up of 14 amino acids. Unmatched junction bases numbered 5, after V lost 3 bases and J lost 3 bases. The CDR3 spells CASSSRDREETQYF. The DNA of the CDR3 is TGTGCCAGCAGCTCCCGGGACAGAGAAGAGACCCAGTACTTC.

The chain links TRBV19 to TRBJ2-3, with 10 bases matching TRBD1. Trimming removed 5 bases from V and 9 bases from J; junction bases left unmatched: 11. Germline CDR1 reads LNHDA; CDR2 reads SQIVND (reference sequence). The CDR3 totals 15 residues. DNA for the CDR3: TGTGCCAGTAGTTTAACCCGGGACAGGGGACGGACGCAGTATTTT. Translation gives CASSLTRDRGRTQYF. Using reference TRBV19 and TRBJ2-3 for the parts outside the CDR3, the full variable domain is DGGITQSPKYLFRKEGQNVTLSCEQNLNHDAMYWYRQDPGQGLRLIYYSQIVNDFQKGDIAEGYSVSREKKESFPLTVTSAQKNPTAFYLCASSLTRDRGRTQYFGPGTRLTVL.

The chain couples TRBV5-1 to TRBJ2-4; 8 nucleotides agree with TRBD1. Trimming removed 6 bases from V and 7 bases from J; junction bases left unmatched: 6. The CDR3 is made up of 13 amino acids. Germline values: CDR1 SGHRS, CDR2 YFSETQ. This chain's CDR3 is CASNQGADNIQYF. In DNA, the CDR3 is TGCGCCAGCAATCAGGGGGCGGATAACATTCAGTACTTC.

The chain carries TRBV11-2 and TRBJ2-2, with D tentatively TRBD1 (5 bases). CDR1 and CDR2 (germline): SGHAT, FQNNGV. The CDR3 length is 14 residues. V lost 4 bases and J lost 4, with 10 bases in between. CDR3 nucleotides: TGTGCCAGCAGCTACAGAAGGGGCACCGGGGAGCTGTTTTTT. It codes for CASSYRRGTGELFF.

This chain joins TRBV19 and TRBJ1-3; TRBD1 matches at 9 bases. This CDR3 has 12 residues. V dropped 6 bases and J dropped 10; count of bases not matched to a gene: 4. Germline CDR1 LNHDA, CDR2 SQIVND (reference sequence). The CDR3 protein is CASRTGGETIYF. The DNA of the CDR3 is TGTGCCAGTAGGACAGGGGGAGAGACCATATATTTT.

V and J are TRBV28 and TRBJ2-1; maybe TRBD1 (6 bases). This CDR3 contains 13 residues. Germline assignment: CDR1 MDHEN and CDR2 SYDVKM. The V end was cut by 2 bases, the J end by 9 bases, with 11 bases between. The CDR3 spells CASSLEGVFEQFF. In nucleotides, the CDR3 is TGTGCCAGCAGTTTAGAGGGGGTATTTGAGCAGTTCTTC. Based on the CDR3 plus reference TRBV28 and TRBJ2-1, the full variable domain is DVKVTQSSRYLVKRTGEKVFLECVQDMDHENMFWYRQDPGLGLRLIYFSYDVKMKEKGDIPEGYSVSREKKERFSLILESASTNQTSMYLCASSLEGVFEQFFGPGTRLTVL.

The chain carries TRBV18 and TRBJ1-1, with 8 bases that match TRBD1. CDR3 length: 14 residues. V shed 1 base, J shed 3 bases, and the junction held 1 base outside the gene matches. Germline V gene data show CDR1 as KGHSH and CDR2 as LQKENI. The CDR3, as DNA: TGTGCCAGCTCACCACTGGACAGGGACACTGAAGCTTTCTTT. It is translated as CASSPLDRDTEAFF.

This clone occurred a few times. The V gene is TRBV27, the J gene TRBJ2-7, with 8 bases fitting TRBD2. Trimming at V came to 6 bases and at J to 2 bases, leaving 9 bases not matched to a gene. This CDR3 has 15 residues. CDR1 is MNHEY and CDR2 is SMNVEV in the germline V gene (reference sequence). CDR3 protein: CASRETGTRAYEQYF. The CDR3 DNA sequence: TGTGCCAGCAGGGAGACCGGGACTAGGGCCTACGAGCAGTACTTC.

The chain is built from TRBV3-1 (or the pseudogene TRBV3-2) and TRBJ2-4, with 7 nucleotides matching TRBD2. The CDR3 runs to 18 residues. Germline V gives CDR1 LGHDT, CDR2 YNNKEL (reference sequence). J gave up 7 bases and V 4 bases, and 19 bases lay outside the gene matches. CDR3 amino acids: CASSRSVPRSGKRNIQYF. CDR3 bases: TGTGCCAGCAGCCGGTCGGTACCTAGGAGCGGGAAAAGGAACATTCAGTACTTC.

The CDR3 reads CATRGSPYSNQPQHF. The DNA of the CDR3 is TGTGCCACAAGAGGTTCCCCCTATAGCAATCAGCCCCAGCATTTT. The V and J genes are TRBV19 and TRBJ1-5; no clear D. Germline V gene data show CDR1 as LNHDA and CDR2 as SQIVND (reference sequence). The CDR3 runs 15 residues. Between the trimmed V and J ends, which lost 10 bases and 0 bases, there was a span of 16 bases. Together with reference TRBV19 and TRBJ1-5, the CDR3 gives the full variable domain: DGGITQSPKYLFRKEGQNVTLSCEQNLNHDAMYWYRQDPGQGLRLIYYSQIVNDFQKGDIAEGYSVSREKKESFPLTVTSAQKNPTAFYLCATRGSPYSNQPQHFGDGTRLSIL.

The chain combines TRBV30 with TRBJ1-2; D unresolved. Trimming removed 4 bases from V and 2 bases from J, with 8 bases in between. CDR3 length: 12 amino acids. The germline V gene encodes CDR1 GTSNPN and CDR2 SVGIG (reference sequence). The CDR3 nucleotides read TGTGCCTGGATCGGGTACAACTATGGCTACACCTTC. Translated: CAWIGYNYGYTF.

The chain employs TRBV19 and TRBJ1-3, with 7 bases lining up with TRBD1. From germline, CDR1 is LNHDA and CDR2 SQIVND (reference sequence). The V and J ends lost 2 bases and 0 bases, in that order; junction bases with no gene match: 4. The CDR3 is 16 amino acids. Here the CDR3 reads CASSILKGASGNTIYF. The CDR3, as DNA: TGTGCCAGTAGTATACTAAAGGGGGCCTCTGGAAACACCATATATTTT.

This sequence joins TRBV15 and TRBJ2-7; D is unresolved. This CDR3 comprises 13 residues. V was cut by 4 bases and J by 2 bases, with 9 bases left in between. Germline CDR1 is LNHNV and CDR2 is YYDKDF (reference sequence). The CDR3 region is CATSTGFAYEQYF. CDR3 DNA sequence: TGTGCCACCAGCACAGGTTTTGCCTACGAGCAGTACTTC.

DNA of the CDR3: TGTGCCAGCAGTGAGTCTCTCAGGTACAATCAGCCCCAGCATTTT. Amino acid sequence: CASSESLRYNQPQHF. The chain couples TRBV2 to TRBJ1-5; D is undetermined. The CDR3 is 15 amino acids. CDR1 and CDR2 (germline): SNHLY, FYNNEI. Trimming pared 3 bases from V and 3 bases from J, leaving 12 bases between.

The chain carries TRBV7-9 and TRBJ1-5, with D perhaps TRBD1 (5 bases). The V gene's germline CDR1 is SEHNR and CDR2 FQNEAQ (reference sequence). V was cut by 5 bases and J by 0 bases, with 20 bases left in between. This CDR3 is built from 18 residues. CDR3 DNA: TGTGCCAGCAGCCGAGATCTTTTTCAGGGTAATAGCAATCAGCCCCAGCATTTT. Its translation: CASSRDLFQGNSNQPQHF.

This rearrangement joins TRBV7-3 to TRBJ2-5, with 7 bases fitting TRBD1. CDR1 SGHTA and CDR2 FQGTGA come from the germline V gene. CDR3 size: 15 residues. The V and J ends lost 5 bases and 2 bases, in that order; junction bases with no gene match: 8. This chain's CDR3 is CASSTDGTAQETQYF. The CDR3 DNA is TGTGCCAGCAGCACCGATGGGACAGCGCAAGAGACCCAGTACTTC. The full variable domain, completed using reference TRBV7-3 and TRBJ2-5, is GAGVSQTPSNKVTEKGKYVELRCDPISGHTALYWYRQSLGQGPEFLIYFQGTGAADDSGLPNDRFFAVRPEGSVSTLKIQRTERGDSAVYLCASSTDGTAQETQYFGPGTRLLVL.

This chain links TRBV28 with TRBJ1-5; TRBD1 is a possible D gene (6 bases). Germline assignment: CDR1 MDHEN and CDR2 SYDVKM. V shed 6 bases and J shed 3 bases, with 12 bases lying between them. The CDR3 spans 14 residues. The DNA for the CDR3 is TGTGCCAGCAGCCGGACAGCTTTCAATCAGCCCCAGCATTTT. Protein: CASSRTAFNQPQHF.

The chain recombines TRBV27 with TRBJ2-6, with D hard to call. Germline CDR1 MNHEY, CDR2 SMNVEV (reference sequence). V was clipped by 2 bases and J by 4 bases, with 9 bases between them. The CDR3 has 15 amino acids. CDR3 DNA: TGTGCCAGCAGTTTAACCCTAGGAGGGGCCAACGTCCTGACTTTC. It encodes CASSLTLGGANVLTF.

This clone was picked up many times. V is TRBV20-1 and J is TRBJ1-2; the D gene is possibly TRBD1 (6 bases). This CDR3 comprises 10 residues. The germline gives CDR1 DFQATT, CDR2 SNEGSKA (reference sequence). V lost 6 bases and J 12 bases, leaving 14 bases between the germline ends. For the CDR3, the DNA is TGCAGTGCCCGGACAGTTGGGGACACCTTC. Protein: CSARTVGDTF.

The chain uses TRBV27 and TRBJ2-1; D possibly corresponds to TRBD1 (6 bases). The CDR3 spans 15 residues. V was clipped by 3 bases and J by 2 bases, with 11 bases between them. Germline CDR1 and CDR2: MNHEY and SMNVEV (reference sequence). The CDR3, as DNA: TGTGCCAGCAGTTTTAGGGGGACAACCTACAATGAGCAGTTCTTC. This translates into CASSFRGTTYNEQFF.

This chain links TRBV3-1 (or the pseudogene TRBV3-2) with TRBJ2-3; 7 positions match TRBD2. The CDR3 is 17 amino acids. The ends lost 5 bases at V and 2 bases at J; junction bases unmatched: 13. The germline CDR1 and CDR2 sequences are LGHDT and YNNKEL (reference sequence). The CDR3 here is CASSARFPGGYTDTQYF. DNA of the CDR3: TGTGCCAGCAGCGCCCGCTTCCCGGGAGGTTACACAGATACGCAGTATTTT.

This rearrangement joins TRBV5-1 to TRBJ2-1, with 10 bases aligning to TRBD2. CDR1 SGHRS and CDR2 YFSETQ come from the germline V gene. There are 15 residues in the CDR3. Losses at the gene ends were 2 bases for V and 5 bases for J; bases not matched to a gene: 4. The CDR3 DNA is TGCGCCAGCAGCTTTTCCCTAGCGGGAGACAATGAGCAGTTCTTC. This codes for CASSFSLAGDNEQFF.

A single count supports this clone. The CDR3 spells CASSLNRDTEAFF. Here the CDR3 DNA reads TGCGCCAGCAGCTTGAATCGAGACACTGAAGCTTTCTTT. This sequence joins TRBV5-1 and TRBJ1-1; no reliable D call. V was cut by 1 base and J by 3 bases, with 7 bases left in between. This CDR3 region has 13 residues. Germline CDR1 reads SGHRS; CDR2 reads YFSETQ.

CDR3 region: CASSYKGASYNEQFF. CDR3 sequence (DNA): TGTGCCAGCAGTTACAAAGGGGCGTCCTACAATGAGCAGTTCTTC. The chain joins TRBV6-5 to TRBJ2-1; the D gene is possibly TRBD1 (5 bases). The CDR3 contains 15 residues. Germline assignment: CDR1 MNHEY and CDR2 SVGAGI. V was shortened by 2 bases and J by 1 base, with 9 bases between the two germline ends.

The chain joins TRBV5-1 to TRBJ2-2; 12 bases are shared with TRBD1. CDR3 length equals 16 residues. The junction had 7 bases not matched to a gene; V was cut back by 3 bases and J by 7 bases. The germline V gene has CDR1 SGHRS and CDR2 YFSETQ. The CDR3: CASSYGTGGANGELFF. The CDR3 coding sequence is TGCGCCAGCAGCTATGGGACAGGGGGCGCAAACGGGGAGCTGTTTTTT.